This T cell receptor beta chain was observed in a study of PD-L1 blockade in urothelial cancer. Study overall: Prior exposure to chemotherapy in patients amounted to 0 to 3 regimens received. After treatment start, blood was analyzed at 3 weeks (second dose) and at 6 weeks. Study-wide points: Blood TCR clonality below the median before treatment was a predictor of better survival.

CDR3 length: 17 residues. The V segment lost 1 base and the J segment 0 bases; nucleotides outside the gene matches: 6. Germline CDR1 reads LGHNA; CDR2 reads YNFKEQ. Clones were sequenced by immunoSEQ multiplex PCR, and TCRdb holds only the in-frame ones, with some missing. Of around 50,000 clones listed, 82% were seen once; the top ten hold roughly 1.8%. The time point here: pretreatment peripheral blood. This clone is a singleton in its sample. The antigen is not known. This specimen consisted of PBMCs, obtained around atezolizumab (anti-PD-L1) treatment. V is TRBV4-2 and J is TRBJ2-3; TRBD2 matches at 8 bases. This TCR came from a man aged 50-60 years with urothelial cancer. The CDR3 region has the DNA TGTGCCAGCAGCCAAGGCAAGGGCGGGAGGAGCACAGATACGCAGTATTTT. It is translated as CASSQGKGGRSTDTQYF.